One sample yielded the 24 T cell receptor beta chains listed below, sequenced in a study of cytotoxic CD8 clonotypes in ibrutinib-treated CLL. Only in-frame clones appear in the TCRdb table, and some are missing; sequencing was by immunoSEQ multiplex PCR. The profile shows 140,000 to 150,000 clones, approximately 80% of them singletons. The sequencing here drew on PBMCs, taken after 24 months of ibrutinib treatment. The receptor source for this set is a human donor with chronic lymphocytic leukemia.

This clone occurred once. This rearrangement joins TRBV27 to TRBJ1-5; no definite D call. This CDR3 contains 18 residues. V shed 3 bases and J shed 2 bases, with 20 bases lying between them. Germline V lookup: CDR1 MNHEY, CDR2 SMNVEV (reference sequence). CDR3 sequence reads: CASSLVGPLPDGNQPQHF. CDR3 DNA: TGTGCCAGCAGTTTGGTAGGGCCCCTTCCCGATGGCAATCAGCCCCAGCATTTT.

The table lists this clone with a count of one. The chain has TRBV10-3 and TRBJ2-3; 9 bases agree with TRBD2. The CDR3 spans 14 residues. CDR1 is ENHRY and CDR2 is SYGVKD in the germline V gene. V lost 7 bases and J lost 4; bases outside the gene matches: 6. The CDR3 loop is CAITKGTSPDTQYF. In nucleotides, the CDR3 is TGTGCCATCACCAAAGGGACTAGCCCAGATACGCAGTATTTT.

The rearrangement joins TRBV7-9 to TRBJ1-2, with D uncertain. The V and J ends lost 2 bases and 0 bases respectively, with 7 bases between them. In germline, CDR1 is SEHNR, CDR2 FQNEAQ (reference sequence). The CDR3 is 14 amino acids. CDR3 DNA sequence: TGTGCCAGCAGCTTAATGGGAGCTAACTATGGCTACACCTTC. Protein: CASSLMGANYGYTF.

The J gene is TRBJ2-5, the V gene TRBV5-1; possible D gene TRBD1, 5 bases. V lost 0 bases and J 1 base, leaving 10 bases between the germline ends. The CDR3 has 15 amino acids. Germline values: CDR1 SGHRS, CDR2 YFSETQ. The CDR3 DNA reads TGCGCCAGCAGCTTGGGGGGCGGCCCCCAAGAGACCCAGTACTTC. Translating it yields CASSLGGGPQETQYF.

This sequence joins TRBV10-3 and TRBJ2-7, with D unclear. CDR1 is ENHRY, CDR2 SYGVKD, per germline. V was cut by 3 bases and J by 3 bases, with 6 bases left in between. This CDR3 has 12 amino acids. CDR3 nucleotides: TGTGCCATCAGTGACTTGGGCTACGAGCAGTACTTC. It specifies CAISDLGYEQYF.

This clone is a singleton in its sample. The chain combines TRBV6-5 with TRBJ1-4; D is perhaps TRBD1 (5 bases). V dropped 2 bases and J dropped 6 bases, with 13 bases sitting between them. CDR3 length: 15 residues. CDR1 and CDR2 from the germline V gene are MNHEY and SVGAGI. CDR3 loop: CASSYGGSGDEKLFF. CDR3 sequence (DNA): TGTGCCAGCAGTTACGGGGGGAGCGGGGATGAAAAACTGTTTTTT.

The chain couples TRBV27 to TRBJ1-1; D remains unclear. The V gene's germline CDR1 is MNHEY and CDR2 SMNVEV (reference sequence). The germline V and J ends were trimmed by 3 bases and 1 base, with 9 bases remaining between them. CDR3 length: 14 amino acids. The CDR3 bases are TGTGCCAGCAGTTTGCACCTACCGAACACTGAAGCTTTCTTT. Translation gives CASSLHLPNTEAFF.

This clone was observed at least ten times. This rearrangement joins TRBV6-1 to TRBJ1-5; possibly TRBD1 for D (5 bases). The length of the CDR3 is 14 residues. V lost 5 bases and J lost 5, with 13 bases in between. Germline V gene sequence: CDR1 MNHNS, CDR2 SASEGT. CDR3 sequence: CASSIPGGDQPQHF. The CDR3 region has the DNA TGTGCCAGCAGTATCCCCGGGGGGGATCAGCCCCAGCATTTT.

This sequence joins TRBV18 and TRBJ2-1; D is uncertain. Germline assignment: CDR1 KGHSH and CDR2 LQKENI. The CDR3 extends over 14 amino acids. V was pared by 3 bases and J by 5 bases, with 11 bases between. This chain's CDR3 is CASSPGAGDNEQFF. As DNA, the CDR3 is TGTGCCAGCTCACCCGGCGCTGGGGACAATGAGCAGTTCTTC. Full variable domain (remainder filled in from reference TRBV18 and TRBJ2-1): NAGVMQNPRHLVRRRGQEARLRCSPMKGHSHVYWYRQLPEEGLKFMVYLQKENIIDESGMPKERFSAEFPKEGPSILRIQQVVRGDSAAYFCASSPGAGDNEQFFGPGTRLTVL.

The chain joins TRBV6-4 to TRBJ2-1; D is unclear. CDR3 length: 15 residues. The V gene's germline CDR1 is MRHNA and CDR2 SNTAGT. V shed 3 bases and J shed 0 bases, with 9 bases lying between them. CDR3 DNA sequence: TGTGCCAGCAGTGAGCTGGGTGGCTCCTACAATGAGCAGTTCTTC. Protein product: CASSELGGSYNEQFF.

The V call is TRBV28, the J call TRBJ1-1; D possibly corresponds to TRBD1 (5 bases). V was pared by 3 bases and J by 7 bases, with 18 bases between. CDR1 and CDR2 from the germline V gene are MDHEN and SYDVKM. This CDR3 has 15 residues. For the CDR3, the DNA is TGTGCCAGCAGTTTCCCGGGACCTGGCCCCCTTGAAGCTTTCTTT. Residues: CASSFPGPGPLEAFF. Full variable domain (remainder filled in from reference TRBV28 and TRBJ1-1): DVKVTQSSRYLVKRTGEKVFLECVQDMDHENMFWYRQDPGLGLRLIYFSYDVKMKEKGDIPEGYSVSREKKERFSLILESASTNQTSMYLCASSFPGPGPLEAFFGQGTRLTVV.

The genes are TRBV7-9 and TRBJ2-7; D is possibly TRBD2 (6 bases). The CDR3 is made up of 17 amino acids. Trimming shortened V by 3 bases and J by 4 bases, and 22 bases separated the two germline ends. Germline V lookup: CDR1 SEHNR, CDR2 FQNEAQ (reference sequence). The CDR3 loop reads CASSFPVGGAGVYEQYF. In DNA form, the CDR3 reads TGTGCCAGCAGCTTCCCCGTGGGGGGTGCGGGTGTTTACGAGCAGTACTTC.

The rearrangement uses TRBV19 and TRBJ2-2; D not resolved. V lost 4 bases to trimming and J lost 7 bases, with 10 bases between them. Per germline, CDR1 LNHDA and CDR2 SQIVND (reference sequence). This CDR3 spans 13 amino acids. The CDR3 coding sequence is TGTGCCAGTAGTAGTGGGGTTCTCGGGGAGCTGTTTTTT. It encodes CASSSGVLGELFF.

The genes are TRBV7-2 and TRBJ1-2, with D unresolved. The length of the CDR3 is 14 residues. Germline loops: CDR1 SGHTA, CDR2 FQGNSA. Trimming pared 3 bases from V and 7 bases from J, leaving 15 bases between. CDR3 sequence (DNA): TGTGCCAGCAGCTTTTCAGGAGGAAAGATTGGCTACACCTTC. The encoded protein is CASSFSGGKIGYTF.

In its sample, this clone was seen once. The V call is TRBV6-5, the J call TRBJ2-7, with 8 bases identical to TRBD1. The ends lost 7 bases at V and 0 bases at J; junction bases unmatched: 5. Germline V gives CDR1 MNHEY, CDR2 SVGAGI. This CDR3 is built from 14 residues. CDR3 nucleotide sequence: TGTGCCAGCAAGTGGGACAGGACCTCCTACGAGCAGTACTTC. Amino acid sequence: CASKWDRTSYEQYF.

The chain combines TRBV5-1 with TRBJ2-3, with D unclear. Germline values: CDR1 SGHRS, CDR2 YFSETQ. Deletions cut 5 bases from V and 0 bases from J, with 7 bases between. The CDR3 is 13 amino acids. CDR3 sequence: CASRATSTDTQYF. The DNA of the CDR3 is TGCGCCAGCAGGGCCACTAGCACAGATACGCAGTATTTT.

DNA for the CDR3: TGTGCCAGCAGACCACCGGGACAGGGGCCACAGTACTTC. It specifies CASRPPGQGPQYF. This chain joins TRBV6-5 and TRBJ2-4; TRBD1 matches at 10 bases. Germline CDR1 reads MNHEY; CDR2 reads SVGAGI. J was trimmed by 13 bases and V by 6 bases; bases with no gene match: 9. This CDR3 has 13 amino acids.

The CDR3 region has the DNA TGTGCCAGCAGCCCCAACGGACAGGGACACAATCAGCCCCAGCATTTT. This translates into CASSPNGQGHNQPQHF. The chain couples TRBV6-6 to TRBJ1-5, with 8 positions matching TRBD1. Unmatched junction bases numbered 10, after V lost 6 bases and J lost 3 bases. The length of the CDR3 is 16 residues. Germline loops: CDR1 MNHNY, CDR2 SVGAGI (reference sequence).

This clone was found once. This chain uses TRBV20-1 with TRBJ1-2; maybe TRBD1 (5 bases). Trimming removed 6 bases from V and 5 bases from J, with 10 bases in between. Looked up from germline, CDR1 is DFQATT and CDR2 is SNEGSKA (reference sequence). This CDR3 spans 11 amino acids. Here the CDR3 DNA reads TGCAGTGCCGCCGAGGGGTATGGCTACACCTTC. Encoded protein: CSAAEGYGYTF.

The chain uses TRBV29-1 and TRBJ1-1; no clear D. Germline V gene lookup returns CDR1 SQVTM and CDR2 ANQGSEA. The germline V and J ends were trimmed by 5 bases and 11 bases, with 12 bases remaining between them. The CDR3 totals 10 residues. This chain's CDR3 is CSVRAQMAFF. The CDR3 region has the DNA TGCAGCGTTAGGGCCCAGATGGCTTTCTTT. The entire variable domain, with the rest obtained from reference TRBV29-1 and TRBJ1-1, is as follows: SAVISQKPSRDICQRGTSLTIQCQVDSQVTMMFWYRQQPGQSLTLIATANQGSEATYESGFVIDKFPISRPNLTFSTLTVSNMSPEDSSIYLCSVRAQMAFFGQGTRLTVV.

The chain couples TRBV5-1 to TRBJ1-2, with a weak D call TRBD1 (5 bases). The CDR3 is 15 residues long. CDR1 is SGHRS and CDR2 is YFSETQ in the germline V gene. V dropped 4 bases and J dropped 7 bases, with 20 bases sitting between them. In nucleotides, the CDR3 is TGCGCCAGCAGCCTGGACATCGGGGGTAGTCTTGGCTACACCTTC. This sequence encodes CASSLDIGGSLGYTF.

This chain connects TRBV5-1 to TRBJ2-5, with a tentative D call TRBD1 (6 bases). With 4 bases removed from V and 5 bases from J, the gap between germline ends came to 21 bases. This CDR3 region has 16 residues. Germline assignment: CDR1 SGHRS and CDR2 YFSETQ. CDR3: CASSPTPGAGEETQYF. The CDR3 DNA reads as TGCGCCAGCAGCCCCACCCCCGGGGCAGGGGAGGAGACCCAGTACTTC.

The chain joins TRBV6-1 to TRBJ2-7; 11 nucleotides match TRBD2. Germline V lookup: CDR1 MNHNS, CDR2 SASEGT. Trimming took 6 bases from V and 3 from J; bases not matched to a gene: 7. The CDR3 is made up of 15 amino acids. The chain's CDR3 is CASRPLAGGLYEQYF. For the CDR3, the DNA is TGTGCCAGCAGGCCCCTAGCGGGGGGCCTCTACGAGCAGTACTTC.

This chain uses TRBV9 with TRBJ2-7; D may be TRBD1 (6 bases). In germline, CDR1 is SGDLS, CDR2 YYNGEE. The CDR3 has 15 amino acids. Trimming took 0 bases from V and 7 from J, leaving 17 bases between them. CDR3 sequence: CASSVEGTSQGEQYF. The CDR3 bases are TGTGCCAGCAGCGTAGAGGGGACCTCCCAGGGGGAGCAGTACTTC.